One T cell receptor (beta chain) is described in this entry. Those enrolled, adults aged roughly 18 to 95 years, came from roughly 22 US areas. Exposed enrollees encountered a COVID-19 case at some point within 2 weeks before study entry. Methods used by the authors: Reference gene primer amplification yielded estimated nucleated cell counts. Using immunoSEQ multiplex PCR, the repertoire was profiled, and TCRdb retains in-frame clones only, with some absent. The V and J calls and clone size are taken from that table; D and trimming were inferred from the DNA. This sample carries 250,000 or so clones, around 93% of them seen once, and the ten largest clones take around 2.8%. The data derive from a study of blood T cell repertoires in COVID-19. Trimming removed 4 bases from V and 6 bases from J, with 7 bases in between. CDR3 size: 13 residues.

The chain recombines TRBV12-3 or TRBV12-4 with TRBJ1-6; D is unresolved. This receptor was taken from a man in his forties or fifties who had been exposed to COVID-19. The sample taken for sequencing was PBMCs or T cells enriched from blood (not recorded which). CDR3 sequence reads: CASSYFGNSPLHF. The CDR3 DNA is TGTGCCAGCAGTTATTTCGGTAATTCACCCCTCCACTTT.